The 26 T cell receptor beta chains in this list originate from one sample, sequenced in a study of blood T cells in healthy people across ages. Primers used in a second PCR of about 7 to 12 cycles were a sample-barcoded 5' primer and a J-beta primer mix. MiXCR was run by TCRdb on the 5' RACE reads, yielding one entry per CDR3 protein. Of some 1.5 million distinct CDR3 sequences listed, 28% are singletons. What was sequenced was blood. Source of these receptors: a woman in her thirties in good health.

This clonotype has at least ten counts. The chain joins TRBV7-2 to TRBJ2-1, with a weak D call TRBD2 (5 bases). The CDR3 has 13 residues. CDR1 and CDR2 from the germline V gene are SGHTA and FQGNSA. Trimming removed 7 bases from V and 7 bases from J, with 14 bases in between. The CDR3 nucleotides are TGTGCCAGCACTTCCCGGGGTGGGAATGAGCAGTTCTTC. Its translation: CASTSRGGNEQFF.

CDR3 DNA: TGCGCCAGCAGCTTATACAGCGGGGGGATCTACGAGCAGTACTTC. Translated, it gives CASSLYSGGIYEQYF. The chain recombines TRBV5-1 with TRBJ2-7; 9 bases align to TRBD2. V was pared by 2 bases and J by 3 bases, with 6 bases of the junction left unmatched. This CDR3 comprises 15 residues. Looked up from germline, CDR1 is SGHRS and CDR2 is YFSETQ. The variable domain in full, with the rest retrieved from reference TRBV5-1 and TRBJ2-7, is KAGVTQTPRYLIKTRGQQVTLSCSPISGHRSVSWYQQTPGQGLQFLFEYFSETQRNKGNFPGRFSGRQFSNSRSEMNVSTLELGDSALYLCASSLYSGGIYEQYFGPGTRLTVT.

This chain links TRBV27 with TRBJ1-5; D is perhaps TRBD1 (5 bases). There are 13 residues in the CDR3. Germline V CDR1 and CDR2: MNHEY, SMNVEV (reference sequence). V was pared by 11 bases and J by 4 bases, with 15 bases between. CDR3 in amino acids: CAGSWGGNQPQHF. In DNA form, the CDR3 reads TGTGCCGGTAGTTGGGGGGGGAATCAGCCCCAGCATTTT.

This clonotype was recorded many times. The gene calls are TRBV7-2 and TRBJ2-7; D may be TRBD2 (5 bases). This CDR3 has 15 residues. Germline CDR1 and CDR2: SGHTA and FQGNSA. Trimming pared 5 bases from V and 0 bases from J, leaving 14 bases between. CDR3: CASSAYSGSSYEQYF. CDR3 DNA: TGTGCCAGCAGCGCTTACAGTGGGAGCTCCTACGAGCAGTACTTC.

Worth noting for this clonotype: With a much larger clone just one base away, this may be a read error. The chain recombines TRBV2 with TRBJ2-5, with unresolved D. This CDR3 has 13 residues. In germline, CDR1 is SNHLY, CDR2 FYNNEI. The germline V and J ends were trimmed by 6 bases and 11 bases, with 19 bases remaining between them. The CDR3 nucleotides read TGTGCCAGCAGACTAACCAACCCCAATGAGCAGTACTTC. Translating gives CASRLTNPNEQYF.

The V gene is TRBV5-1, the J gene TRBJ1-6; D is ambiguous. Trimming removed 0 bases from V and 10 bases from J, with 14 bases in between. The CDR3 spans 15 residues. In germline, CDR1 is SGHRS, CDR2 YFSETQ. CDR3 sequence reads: CASSLAGSQRSPLHF. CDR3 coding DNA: TGCGCCAGCAGCTTGGCGGGCAGCCAGCGCTCACCCCTCCACTTT.

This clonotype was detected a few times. CDR3 DNA: TGCAGTGCCCCAGGGTGGGCAGATACGCAGTATTTT. Translation: CSAPGWADTQYF. This chain joins TRBV20-1 and TRBJ2-3; D may be TRBD1 (5 bases). This CDR3 is built from 12 residues. Trimming removed 6 bases from V and 4 bases from J, with 11 bases in between. Germline V gene data show CDR1 as DFQATT and CDR2 as SNEGSKA (reference sequence).

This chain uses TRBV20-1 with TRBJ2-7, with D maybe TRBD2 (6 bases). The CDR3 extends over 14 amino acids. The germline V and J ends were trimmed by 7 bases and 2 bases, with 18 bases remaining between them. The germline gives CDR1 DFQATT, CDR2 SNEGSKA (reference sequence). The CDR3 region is CSVRKGGLTYEQYF. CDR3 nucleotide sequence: TGCAGTGTTAGGAAGGGAGGACTAACCTACGAGCAGTACTTC.

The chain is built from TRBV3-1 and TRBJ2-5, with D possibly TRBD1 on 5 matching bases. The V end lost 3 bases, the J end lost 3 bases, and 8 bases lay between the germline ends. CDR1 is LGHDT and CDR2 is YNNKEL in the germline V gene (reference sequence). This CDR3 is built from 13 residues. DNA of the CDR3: TGTGCCAGCAGCCATAGGGGTGAAGAGACCCAGTACTTC. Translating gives CASSHRGEETQYF.

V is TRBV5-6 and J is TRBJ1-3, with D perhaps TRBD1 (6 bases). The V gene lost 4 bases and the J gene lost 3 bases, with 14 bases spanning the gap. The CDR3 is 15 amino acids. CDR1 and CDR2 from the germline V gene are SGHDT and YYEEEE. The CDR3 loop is CASSRAGGGGNTIYF. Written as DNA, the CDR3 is TGTGCCAGCAGCCGTGCGGGGGGCGGTGGAAACACCATATATTTT.

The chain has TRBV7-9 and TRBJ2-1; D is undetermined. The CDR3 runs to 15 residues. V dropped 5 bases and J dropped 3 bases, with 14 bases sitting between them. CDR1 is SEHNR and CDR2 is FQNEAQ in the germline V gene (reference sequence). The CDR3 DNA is TGTGCCAGCAGCCTGGACGCGAATCTCTACAATGAGCAGTTCTTC. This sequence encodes CASSLDANLYNEQFF.

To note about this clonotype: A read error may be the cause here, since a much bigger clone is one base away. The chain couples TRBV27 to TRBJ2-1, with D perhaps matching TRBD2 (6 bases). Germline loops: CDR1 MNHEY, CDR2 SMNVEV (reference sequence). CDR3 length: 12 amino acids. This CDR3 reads CASSFAGNEQVF. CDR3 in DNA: TGTGCCAGCAGTTTCGCGGGGAATGAGCAGGTCTTC.

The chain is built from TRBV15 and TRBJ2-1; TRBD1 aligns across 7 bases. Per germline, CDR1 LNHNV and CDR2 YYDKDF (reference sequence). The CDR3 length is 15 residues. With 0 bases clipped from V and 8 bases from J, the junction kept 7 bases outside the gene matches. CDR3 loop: CATSRDRKGADEQFF. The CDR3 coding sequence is TGTGCCACCAGCAGAGATCGAAAGGGGGCCGATGAGCAGTTCTTC.

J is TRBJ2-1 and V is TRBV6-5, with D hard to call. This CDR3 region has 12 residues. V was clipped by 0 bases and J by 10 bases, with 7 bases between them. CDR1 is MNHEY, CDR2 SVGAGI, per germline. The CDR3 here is CASSYSGSEQFF. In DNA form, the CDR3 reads TGTGCCAGCAGTTACTCGGGGTCCGAGCAGTTCTTC.

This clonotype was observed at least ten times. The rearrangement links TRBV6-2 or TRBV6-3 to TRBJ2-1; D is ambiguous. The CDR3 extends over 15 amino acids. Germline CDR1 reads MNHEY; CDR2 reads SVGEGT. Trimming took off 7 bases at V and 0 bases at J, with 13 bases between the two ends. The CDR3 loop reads CASNPQGNSYNEQFF. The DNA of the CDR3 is TGTGCCAGCAACCCCCAAGGTAACTCCTACAATGAGCAGTTCTTC.

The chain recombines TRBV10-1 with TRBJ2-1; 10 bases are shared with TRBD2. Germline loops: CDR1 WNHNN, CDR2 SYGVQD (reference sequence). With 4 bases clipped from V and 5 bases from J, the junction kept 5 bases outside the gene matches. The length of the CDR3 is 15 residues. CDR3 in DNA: TGCGCCAGCAGTGCAGCGGGGGGGTTTAACAATGAGCAGTTCTTC. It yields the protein CASSAAGGFNNEQFF.

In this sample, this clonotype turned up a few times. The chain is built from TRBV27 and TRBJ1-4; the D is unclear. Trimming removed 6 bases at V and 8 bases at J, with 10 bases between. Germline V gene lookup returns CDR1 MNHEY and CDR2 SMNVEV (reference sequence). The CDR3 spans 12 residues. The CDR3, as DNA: TGTGCCAGCAGGCGGGGTGGAGAAAAACTGTTTTTT. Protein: CASRRGGEKLFF.

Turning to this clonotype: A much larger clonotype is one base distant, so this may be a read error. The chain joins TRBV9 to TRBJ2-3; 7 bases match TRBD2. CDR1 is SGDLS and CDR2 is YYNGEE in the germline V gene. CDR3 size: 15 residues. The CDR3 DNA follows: TGTGCCAACAGCGTAGAGACTAGCCATCGAGGTACGCAGTATTTT. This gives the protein CANSVETSHRGTQYF.

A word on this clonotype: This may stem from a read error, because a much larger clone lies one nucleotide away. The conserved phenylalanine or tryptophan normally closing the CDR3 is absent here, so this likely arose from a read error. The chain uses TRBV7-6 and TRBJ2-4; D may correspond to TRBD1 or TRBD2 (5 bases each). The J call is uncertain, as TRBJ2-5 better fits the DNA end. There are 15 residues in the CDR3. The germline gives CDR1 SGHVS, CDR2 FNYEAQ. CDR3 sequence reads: CASSLSPWGMETQYV. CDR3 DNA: TGTGCCAGCAGCTTAAGCCCCTGGGGGATGGAGACCCAGTACGTC.

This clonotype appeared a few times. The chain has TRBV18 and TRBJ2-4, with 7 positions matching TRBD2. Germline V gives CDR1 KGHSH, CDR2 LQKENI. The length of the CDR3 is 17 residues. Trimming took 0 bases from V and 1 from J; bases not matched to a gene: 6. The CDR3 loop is CASSPPGGMRAKNIQYF. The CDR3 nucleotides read TGTGCCAGCTCACCACCCGGGGGGATGCGGGCCAAAAACATTCAGTACTTC.

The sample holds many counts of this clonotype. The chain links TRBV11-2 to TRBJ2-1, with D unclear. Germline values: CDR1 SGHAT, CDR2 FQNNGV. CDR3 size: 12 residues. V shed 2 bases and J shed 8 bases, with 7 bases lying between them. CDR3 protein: CASSLTSDEQFF. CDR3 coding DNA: TGTGCCAGCAGCTTAACGAGCGATGAGCAGTTCTTC.

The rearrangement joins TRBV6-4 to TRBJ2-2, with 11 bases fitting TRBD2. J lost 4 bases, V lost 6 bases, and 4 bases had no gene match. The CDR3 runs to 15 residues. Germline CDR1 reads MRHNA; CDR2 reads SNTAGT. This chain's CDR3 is CASRLTSGATGELFF. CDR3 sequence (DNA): TGTGCCAGCAGACTGACTAGCGGGGCCACCGGGGAGCTGTTTTTT.

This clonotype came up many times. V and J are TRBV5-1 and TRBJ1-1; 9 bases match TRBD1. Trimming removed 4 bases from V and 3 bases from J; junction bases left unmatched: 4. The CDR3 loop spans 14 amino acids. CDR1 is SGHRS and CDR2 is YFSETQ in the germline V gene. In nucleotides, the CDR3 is TGCGCCAGCAGCCCGGGACAGGGATACACTGAAGCTTTCTTT. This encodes CASSPGQGYTEAFF.

DNA of the CDR3: TGCGCCAGCAGCCAAGCCGGACAAGTGAACACTGAAGCTTTCTTT. Protein sequence: CASSQAGQVNTEAFF. The chain joins TRBV4-1 to TRBJ1-1; TRBD1 might be the D (5 bases). V was clipped by 1 base and J by 0 bases, with 9 bases between them. The CDR3 covers 15 residues. The germline gives CDR1 MGHRA, CDR2 YSYEKL.

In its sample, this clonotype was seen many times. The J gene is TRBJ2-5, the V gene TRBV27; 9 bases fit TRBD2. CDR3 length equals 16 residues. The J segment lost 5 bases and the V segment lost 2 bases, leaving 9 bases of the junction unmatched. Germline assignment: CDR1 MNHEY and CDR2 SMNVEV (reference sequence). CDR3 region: CASSLEGTSWMETQYF. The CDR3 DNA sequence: TGTGCCAGCAGTTTAGAGGGGACTAGCTGGATGGAGACCCAGTACTTC.

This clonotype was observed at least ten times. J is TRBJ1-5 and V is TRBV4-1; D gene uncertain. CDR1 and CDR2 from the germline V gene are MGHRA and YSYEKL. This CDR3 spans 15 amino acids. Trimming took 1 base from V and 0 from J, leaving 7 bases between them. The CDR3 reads CASSQVLDSNQPQHF. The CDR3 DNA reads TGCGCCAGCAGCCAAGTGCTGGATAGCAATCAGCCCCAGCATTTT.